This T cell receptor (beta chain) was captured by sequencing in a study of shared clonotypes between healthy human individuals. Study-wide background: Each donor had three CD4 naive, three CD4 memory, two CD8 naive and one CD8 memory plate.

Points on this clone: Its antigen is still unknown.

Sequencing was at deep level. Produced via immunoSEQ multiplex PCR; TCRdb's table is partial and in-frame only. The data hold 2 million to 2.5 million clones, with approximately 95% observed a single time. This CDR3 has 15 residues. Germline V gene sequence: CDR1 SGHNT, CDR2 YYREEE (reference sequence). V lost 5 bases and J lost 2; bases outside the gene matches: 4. Study-level findings and limits: Non-shared clonotypes had lower generation probabilities than clonotypes shared by all four sorted-subset donors.

The rearrangement links TRBV5-4 to TRBJ1-4; 9 nucleotides line up with TRBD1. The origin of this receptor is a young man in good health. Sequencing was carried out using naive CD4+ T cells sorted from blood. Subset: CD45RA+ positively selected. CDR3 nucleotide sequence: TGTGCCAGCAGTTCTACAGGGGGCACTAATGAAAAACTGTTTTTT. This sequence encodes CASSSTGGTNEKLFF.